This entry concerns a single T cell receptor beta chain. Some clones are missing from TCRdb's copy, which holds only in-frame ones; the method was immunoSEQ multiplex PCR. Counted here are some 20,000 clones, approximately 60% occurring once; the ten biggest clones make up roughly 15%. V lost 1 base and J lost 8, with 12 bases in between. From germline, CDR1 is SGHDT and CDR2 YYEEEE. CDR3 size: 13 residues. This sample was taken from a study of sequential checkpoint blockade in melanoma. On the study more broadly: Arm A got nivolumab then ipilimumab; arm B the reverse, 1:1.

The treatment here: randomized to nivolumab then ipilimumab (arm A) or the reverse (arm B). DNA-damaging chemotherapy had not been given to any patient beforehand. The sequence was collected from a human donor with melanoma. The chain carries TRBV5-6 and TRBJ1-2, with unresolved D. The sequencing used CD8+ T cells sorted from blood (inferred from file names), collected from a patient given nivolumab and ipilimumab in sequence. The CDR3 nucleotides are TGTGCCAGCAGCTTGATGGCCGCGGAGGGCTACACCTTC. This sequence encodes CASSLMAAEGYTF.